A single sample gave rise to the 22 T cell receptor beta chains below, sequenced in a study of shared clonotypes between healthy human individuals (dated by TCRdb to the early 2020s). CD8 naive samples consisted of CD45RO-negative cells that were positively selected for CCR7, yielding a CD45RA+CCR7+ population without TemRA cells. Libraries came from the immunoSEQ multiplex PCR assay. TCRdb provides this immuneACCESS table in a form limited to in-frame rearrangements. Some clones are lacking; in checked studies, under half of them reflect an unresolved V gene, and why the rest are absent is not known. The sample records around 2.1 million clones, more than 85% of which are singletons. The top ten hold 1.5% to 2% of the sample. Sequences were obtained from naive CD8+ T cells from PBMCs. The sample's cell subset or site, from its label and the paper: CD45RA+CCR7+. The receptor source for this set is a man between 18 and 29 years old in good health. Some clones in this sample may be carry-over from other donors' samples.

This rearrangement joins TRBV19 to TRBJ2-1; D is unclear. The CDR3 is 11 residues long. Trimming left V 9 bases short and J 10 bases short, with 13 bases between. CDR1 and CDR2 from the germline V gene are LNHDA and SQIVND (reference sequence). The CDR3 sequence: CASFYGEEQFF. CDR3 DNA: TGTGCCAGCTTCTACGGAGAAGAGCAGTTCTTC.

The gene calls are TRBV5-6 and TRBJ1-5, with 8 bases that match TRBD1. Per the germline V gene, CDR1 is SGHDT and CDR2 is YYEEEE. The CDR3 is 15 amino acids. J gave up 7 bases and V 2 bases, and 8 bases lay outside the gene matches. DNA for the CDR3: TGTGCCAGCAGCTTCGGGACAGGTTCCCCCCAGCCCCAGCATTTT. This encodes CASSFGTGSPQPQHF. Drawing the rest from reference TRBV5-6 and TRBJ1-5, the complete variable domain is DAGVTQSPTHLIKTRGQQVTLRCSPKSGHDTVSWYQQALGQGPQFIFQYYEEEERQRGNFPDRFSGHQFPNYSSELNVNALLLGDSALYLCASSFGTGSPQPQHFGDGTRLSIL.

This chain uses TRBV28 with TRBJ2-7; 12 bases match TRBD2. After removal of 6 bases from V and 0 bases from J, the junction contained 9 bases not matched to a gene. Germline values: CDR1 MDHEN, CDR2 SYDVKM. The CDR3 spans 17 residues. CDR3 sequence reads: CASSPGLAGLSSYEQYF. DNA for the CDR3: TGTGCCAGCAGCCCCGGACTAGCGGGGCTGAGCTCCTACGAGCAGTACTTC.

This clone has only a few counts. This chain joins TRBV27 and TRBJ2-1, with D uncertain. Per germline, CDR1 MNHEY and CDR2 SMNVEV (reference sequence). V was shortened by 8 bases and J by 6 bases, with 8 bases between the two germline ends. The CDR3 has 11 residues. The CDR3 loop is CASEFFNEQFF. The CDR3 nucleotides are TGTGCCAGCGAGTTCTTCAATGAGCAGTTCTTC.

This clone was detected once. The genes are TRBV30 and TRBJ1-2, with D tentatively TRBD1 (5 bases). Germline V gene sequence: CDR1 GTSNPN, CDR2 SVGIG (reference sequence). The CDR3 covers 14 residues. V lost 1 base to trimming and J lost 4 bases, with 13 bases between them. The CDR3 spells CAWSAFRGSYGYTF. CDR3 nucleotides: TGTGCCTGGAGTGCTTTTCGGGGGAGCTATGGCTACACCTTC.

The gene calls are TRBV6-5 and TRBJ2-1; 8 positions match TRBD2. From germline, CDR1 is MNHEY and CDR2 SVGAGI. V was clipped by 8 bases and J by 3 bases; unmatched bases: 9. The CDR3 extends over 15 amino acids. The chain's CDR3 is CASSREGGDYNEQFF. The CDR3 region has the DNA TGTGCCAGCTCCCGGGAGGGGGGAGACTACAATGAGCAGTTCTTC.

Details on this clone: Other DNA sequences in this specimen translate into the identical CDR3. The chain links TRBV5-1 to TRBJ2-2; D not certain. Germline assignment: CDR1 SGHRS and CDR2 YFSETQ. The CDR3 is 11 amino acids. Trimming removed 4 bases from V and 6 bases from J, with 4 bases in between. The CDR3 coding sequence is TGCGCCAGCAGCGTCTCCGGGGAGCTGTTTTTT. As protein: CASSVSGELFF. Filled out from reference TRBV5-1 and TRBJ2-2, the complete variable domain reads KAGVTQTPRYLIKTRGQQVTLSCSPISGHRSVSWYQQTPGQGLQFLFEYFSETQRNKGNFPGRFSGRQFSNSRSEMNVSTLELGDSALYLCASSVSGELFFGEGSRLTVL.

This clone has just one count. The chain recombines TRBV10-3 with TRBJ1-2; possible D gene TRBD1, 5 bases. This CDR3 has 12 residues. The germline V gene has CDR1 ENHRY and CDR2 SYGVKD. The ends were cut back, 10 bases at V and 6 bases at J, with 15 bases in the middle. The CDR3 nucleotides are TGTGCCAGCTGGGGCGGGGCGGATGGCTACACCTTC. Its protein is CASWGGADGYTF.

Regarding this clone: Other DNA variants within this sample encode the same CDR3. The V call is TRBV28, the J call TRBJ2-7; D ambiguous. The ends were cut back, 1 base at V and 3 bases at J, with 4 bases in the middle. Germline CDR1 MDHEN, CDR2 SYDVKM. The CDR3 is made up of 12 amino acids. CDR3 nucleotides: TGTGCCAGCAGTTTATTCCTCTACGAGCAGTACTTC. This encodes CASSLFLYEQYF.

This clone has a single count. CDR3 sequence (DNA): TGTGCCAGCAGCTTAGTCGGACAGGTAGCTAACTATGGCTACACCTTC. As protein: CASSLVGQVANYGYTF. This chain uses TRBV11-2 with TRBJ1-2; 7 bases agree with TRBD1. Losses at the gene ends were 1 base for V and 0 bases for J; bases not matched to a gene: 5. Germline CDR1 and CDR2: SGHAT and FQNNGV. This CDR3 has 16 residues.

The gene calls are TRBV7-2 and TRBJ1-2; 9 bases match TRBD1. CDR1 and CDR2 (germline): SGHTA, FQGNSA. With 5 bases clipped from V and 5 bases from J, the junction kept 9 bases outside the gene matches. The CDR3 runs to 15 residues. The CDR3: CASSPRTGVGYGYTF. CDR3 nucleotides: TGTGCCAGCAGCCCCCGGACAGGGGTTGGATATGGCTACACCTTC.

This clone was seen only a few times. The chain has TRBV28 and TRBJ1-1, with D possibly being TRBD1 (6 bases). This CDR3 is built from 15 residues. Trimming pared 6 bases from V and 1 base from J, leaving 15 bases between. Germline values: CDR1 MDHEN, CDR2 SYDVKM. CDR3 amino acids: CASRGGLGRNTEAFF. The CDR3 DNA is TGTGCCAGCAGAGGGGGGCTGGGTAGGAACACTGAAGCTTTCTTT.

The chain employs TRBV27 and TRBJ1-1; 9 bases are a match to TRBD1. The CDR3 sequence is 12 residues long. The V and J ends lost 5 bases and 11 bases, in that order; junction bases with no gene match: 6. CDR1 and CDR2 from the germline V gene are MNHEY and SMNVEV (reference sequence). The CDR3 DNA follows: TGTGCCAGCAGTGACTGGGACAGGGAGGCTTTCTTT. Its protein is CASSDWDREAFF.

Here the CDR3 reads CASSTGFNYNEQFF. The DNA for the CDR3 is TGTGCCAGCTCGACAGGGTTCAACTACAATGAGCAGTTCTTC. The chain links TRBV19 to TRBJ2-1; TRBD1 aligns across 7 bases. The CDR3 spans 14 residues. The ends lost 9 bases at V and 3 bases at J; junction bases unmatched: 8. The germline gives CDR1 LNHDA, CDR2 SQIVND (reference sequence).

The rearrangement joins TRBV4-1 to TRBJ2-1; the match to TRBD1 covers 7 bases. This CDR3 is built from 14 residues. Looked up from germline, CDR1 is MGHRA and CDR2 is YSYEKL. V was clipped by 3 bases and J by 6 bases; unmatched bases: 5. The CDR3 protein is CASSHRTGFNEQFF. The CDR3 DNA follows: TGCGCCAGCAGCCACAGGACAGGTTTCAATGAGCAGTTCTTC.

This clone was found once. The V call is TRBV29-1, the J call TRBJ2-2, with D possibly matching TRBD2 (5 bases). V was trimmed by 5 bases and J by 0 bases, leaving 10 bases between them. This CDR3 contains 14 residues. Germline assignment: CDR1 SQVTM and CDR2 ANQGSEA. Written as DNA, the CDR3 is TGCAGCGTTATTAGCGTGGCGAACACCGGGGAGCTGTTTTTT. Translation gives CSVISVANTGELFF.

This rearrangement joins TRBV6-5 to TRBJ1-1, with 7 bases aligning to TRBD1. Trimming at V came to 2 bases and at J to 5 bases, leaving 5 bases not matched to a gene. The CDR3 is made up of 14 amino acids. Looked up from germline, CDR1 is MNHEY and CDR2 is SVGAGI. As DNA, the CDR3 is TGTGCCAGCAGTTACATCCAGGGGGGTACTGAAGCTTTCTTT. Encoded protein: CASSYIQGGTEAFF.

The chain couples TRBV2 to TRBJ2-1, with 8 positions matching TRBD2. Germline V gene lookup returns CDR1 SNHLY and CDR2 FYNNEI. Losses at the gene ends were 8 bases for V and 3 bases for J; bases not matched to a gene: 6. The length of the CDR3 is 14 residues. The CDR3 DNA is TGTGCCAGCCTGCCGGGACTAGGCTACAATGAGCAGTTCTTC. As protein: CASLPGLGYNEQFF.

This chain links TRBV27 with TRBJ2-1, with 10 bases matching TRBD2. V dropped 2 bases and J dropped 6; count of bases not matched to a gene: 10. The CDR3 has 17 amino acids. Germline CDR1 and CDR2: MNHEY and SMNVEV (reference sequence). The CDR3 spells CASSLPSLAGASNEQFF. The CDR3 coding sequence is TGTGCCAGCAGTTTACCATCGCTAGCGGGAGCCTCCAATGAGCAGTTCTTC.

This clone was detected only once. This sequence joins TRBV6-5 and TRBJ2-7; TRBD2 agrees at 10 bases. The germline V gene encodes CDR1 MNHEY and CDR2 SVGAGI. The V and J ends lost 0 bases and 6 bases, in that order; junction bases with no gene match: 5. This CDR3 is 15 amino acids long. The chain's CDR3 is CASSYSSSGSAEQYF. DNA for the CDR3: TGTGCCAGCAGTTACTCTTCTAGCGGGAGTGCCGAGCAGTACTTC.

The chain links TRBV28 to TRBJ2-7, with D perhaps matching TRBD2 (6 bases). This CDR3 contains 16 residues. Trimming removed 6 bases from V and 0 bases from J, with 18 bases in between. Germline lookup yields CDR1 MDHEN and CDR2 SYDVKM. The DNA of the CDR3 is TGTGCCAGCAGGTCCCCGACGGGGGTTTTCTCCTACGAGCAGTACTTC. As protein: CASRSPTGVFSYEQYF.

CDR3 sequence (DNA): TGTGCCAGCAGCCTCACGGCGGAGCAGTACTTC. It is translated as CASSLTAEQYF. The rearrangement links TRBV16 to TRBJ2-7; D is uncertain. Per the germline V gene, CDR1 is KGHSY and CDR2 is FQNENV. The CDR3 is 11 amino acids. V gave up 4 bases and J gave up 7 bases, with 8 bases separating them.